The 4 T cell receptor beta chains below were found in one sample sequenced in a study of shared clonotypes between healthy human individuals. Clones were read by immunoSEQ multiplex PCR, and TCRdb kept only the in-frame ones, dropping some. Of roughly 570,000 clones in the sample, 98% are singletons; the top ten hold around 0.3%. Naive CD8 isolation took CD45RO-negative cells positively selected for CCR7 and excluded terminally differentiated effector memory CD45RA+ cells. Sequences were obtained from naive CD8+ T cells sorted from blood. These TCRs come from a man aged 25 to 40 in good health.

The chain is built from TRBV27 and TRBJ2-7; the D is unclear. Trimming took 2 bases from V and 2 from J, leaving 7 bases between them. The CDR3 consists of 13 residues. Germline V gene sequence: CDR1 MNHEY, CDR2 SMNVEV (reference sequence). The CDR3 loop reads CASSLNPTYEQYF. The CDR3 DNA reads as TGTGCCAGCAGTTTAAACCCTACCTACGAGCAGTACTTC.

The J gene is TRBJ2-5, the V gene TRBV5-1, with TRBD1 identical over 9 bases. The V and J ends lost 1 base and 4 bases, in that order; junction bases with no gene match: 20. Germline lookup yields CDR1 SGHRS and CDR2 YFSETQ. The CDR3 runs to 20 residues. The CDR3 sequence: CASSLWGTWTGDELGETQYF. The CDR3 region has the DNA TGCGCCAGCAGCTTGTGGGGGACCTGGACAGGGGATGAGTTGGGAGAGACCCAGTACTTC.

This rearrangement joins TRBV29-1 to TRBJ2-5; D gene unclear. V was clipped by 3 bases and J by 4 bases, with 12 bases between them. CDR1 is SQVTM and CDR2 is ANQGSEA in the germline V gene. The CDR3 spans 13 residues. As DNA, the CDR3 is TGCAGCGTTGAGGTGGGTCCGCGAGAGACCCAGTACTTC. Its protein is CSVEVGPRETQYF.

The V call is TRBV27, the J call TRBJ1-2; possible D gene TRBD1, 5 bases. Germline CDR1 is MNHEY and CDR2 is SMNVEV (reference sequence). The CDR3 sequence is 12 residues long. The V end was cut by 1 base, the J end by 6 bases, with 6 bases between. The CDR3 protein is CASSLLGDGYTF. CDR3 sequence (DNA): TGTGCCAGCAGTTTATTAGGGGATGGCTACACCTTC.